Each of the 3 T cell receptor beta chains below was sequenced from the same sample in a study of blood T cell repertoires in COVID-19. The repertoire was sequenced with immunoSEQ multiplex PCR; TCRdb's copy has only in-frame clones and lacks some. Altogether under 300,000 clones are present, around 85% being singletons, with the ten largest covering approximately 4%. The sample was peripheral blood. The source of these receptors is a woman aged 40 to 50 with active or convalescent COVID-19.

The chain is built from TRBV7-2 and TRBJ2-2, with TRBD2 identical over 7 bases. The junction had 4 bases not matched to a gene; V was cut back by 1 base and J by 2 bases. From germline, CDR1 is SGHTA and CDR2 FQGNSA. This CDR3 region has 16 residues. This chain's CDR3 is CASSLDSGVNTGELFF. The CDR3 DNA follows: TGTGCCAGCAGCTTAGACAGCGGGGTTAACACCGGGGAGCTGTTTTTT.

This clone showed up just once. The chain carries TRBV27 and TRBJ1-2; 11 bases are a match to TRBD1. The CDR3 is 15 amino acids. CDR1 MNHEY and CDR2 SMNVEV come from the germline V gene (reference sequence). V lost 8 bases to trimming and J lost 3 bases; unmatched junction nucleotides: 8. In DNA, the CDR3 is TGTGCCAGCCGATCCGGGACAGGGGGTTACTATGGCTACACCTTC. Residues: CASRSGTGGYYGYTF.

The gene calls are TRBV2 and TRBJ1-5; D possibly corresponds to TRBD1 (6 bases). Germline loops: CDR1 SNHLY, CDR2 FYNNEI. CDR3 length: 13 amino acids. Trimming shortened V by 8 bases and J by 3 bases, and 11 bases separated the two germline ends. The CDR3 sequence: CASGWTDNQPQHF. The DNA of the CDR3 is TGTGCCAGCGGCTGGACAGACAATCAGCCCCAGCATTTT.